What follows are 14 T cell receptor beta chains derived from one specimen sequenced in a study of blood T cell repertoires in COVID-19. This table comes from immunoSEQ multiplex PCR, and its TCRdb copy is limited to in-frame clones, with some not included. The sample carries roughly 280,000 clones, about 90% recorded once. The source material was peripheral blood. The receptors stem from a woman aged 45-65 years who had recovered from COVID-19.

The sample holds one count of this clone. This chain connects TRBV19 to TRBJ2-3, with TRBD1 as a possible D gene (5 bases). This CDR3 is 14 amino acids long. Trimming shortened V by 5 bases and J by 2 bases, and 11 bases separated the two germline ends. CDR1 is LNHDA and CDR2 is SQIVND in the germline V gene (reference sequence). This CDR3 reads CASSWAGITDTQYF. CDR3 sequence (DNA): TGTGCCAGTAGTTGGGCAGGGATCACAGATACGCAGTATTTT. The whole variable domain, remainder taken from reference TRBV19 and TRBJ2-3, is DGGITQSPKYLFRKEGQNVTLSCEQNLNHDAMYWYRQDPGQGLRLIYYSQIVNDFQKGDIAEGYSVSREKKESFPLTVTSAQKNPTAFYLCASSWAGITDTQYFGPGTRLTVL.

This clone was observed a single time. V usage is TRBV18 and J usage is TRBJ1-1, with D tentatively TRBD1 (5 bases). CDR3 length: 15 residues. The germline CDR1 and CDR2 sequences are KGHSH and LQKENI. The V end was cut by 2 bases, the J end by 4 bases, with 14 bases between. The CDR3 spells CASSPVLQEGTEAFF. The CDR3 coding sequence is TGTGCCAGCTCACCAGTACTACAGGAGGGCACTGAAGCTTTCTTT.

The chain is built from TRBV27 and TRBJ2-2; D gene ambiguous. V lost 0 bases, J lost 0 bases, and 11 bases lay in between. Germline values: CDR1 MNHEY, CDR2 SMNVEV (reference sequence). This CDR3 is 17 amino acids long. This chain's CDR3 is CASSLSLALANTGELFF. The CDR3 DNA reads TGTGCCAGCAGTTTATCGTTGGCTCTGGCGAACACCGGGGAGCTGTTTTTT.

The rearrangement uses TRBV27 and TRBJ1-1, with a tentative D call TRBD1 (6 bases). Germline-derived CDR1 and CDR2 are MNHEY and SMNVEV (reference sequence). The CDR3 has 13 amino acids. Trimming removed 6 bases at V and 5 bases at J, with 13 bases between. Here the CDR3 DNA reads TGTGCCAGCAGGCAACAGGGACCGACTGAAGCTTTCTTT. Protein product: CASRQQGPTEAFF.

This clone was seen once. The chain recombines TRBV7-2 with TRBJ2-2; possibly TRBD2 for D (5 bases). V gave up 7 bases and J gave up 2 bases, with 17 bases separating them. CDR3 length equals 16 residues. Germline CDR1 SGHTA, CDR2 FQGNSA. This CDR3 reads CASTRPRGLNTGELFF. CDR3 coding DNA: TGTGCCAGCACTCGCCCGAGAGGACTCAACACCGGGGAGCTGTTTTTT.

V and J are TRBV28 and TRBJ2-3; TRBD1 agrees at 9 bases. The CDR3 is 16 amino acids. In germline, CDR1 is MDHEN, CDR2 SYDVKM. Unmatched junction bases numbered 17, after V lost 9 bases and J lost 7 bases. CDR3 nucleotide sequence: TGTGCCAGTTTTGCCTCCGGGACAGGGTATATCCATACGCAGTATTTT. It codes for CASFASGTGYIHTQYF.

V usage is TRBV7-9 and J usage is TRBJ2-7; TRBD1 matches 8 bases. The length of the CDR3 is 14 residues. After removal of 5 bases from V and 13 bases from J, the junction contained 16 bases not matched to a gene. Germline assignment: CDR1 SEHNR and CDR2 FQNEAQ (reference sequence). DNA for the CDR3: TGTGCCAGCAGCCCCTTTGCGGCAGGGGGCGCATTTTACTTC. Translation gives CASSPFAAGGAFYF.

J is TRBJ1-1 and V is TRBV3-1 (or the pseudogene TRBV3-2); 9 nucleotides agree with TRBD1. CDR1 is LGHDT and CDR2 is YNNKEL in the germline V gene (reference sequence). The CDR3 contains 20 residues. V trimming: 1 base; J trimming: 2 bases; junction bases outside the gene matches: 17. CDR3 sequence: CASSQVRIPGQGPTNTEAFF. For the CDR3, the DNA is TGTGCCAGCAGCCAAGTCCGTATCCCGGGACAGGGTCCTACCAACACTGAAGCTTTCTTT.

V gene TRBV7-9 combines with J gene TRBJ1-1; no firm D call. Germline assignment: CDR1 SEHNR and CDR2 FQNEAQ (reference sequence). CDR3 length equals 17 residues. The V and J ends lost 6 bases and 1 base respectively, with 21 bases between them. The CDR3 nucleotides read TGTGCCAGCAGTCCTCAACCGTCGACGGGAAAGAACACTGAAGCTTTCTTT. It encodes CASSPQPSTGKNTEAFF. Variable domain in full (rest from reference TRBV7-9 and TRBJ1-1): DTGVSQNPRHKITKRGQNVTFRCDPISEHNRLYWYRQTLGQGPEFLTYFQNEAQLEKSRLLSDRFSAERPKGSFSTLEIQRTEQGDSAMYLCASSPQPSTGKNTEAFFGQGTRLTVV.

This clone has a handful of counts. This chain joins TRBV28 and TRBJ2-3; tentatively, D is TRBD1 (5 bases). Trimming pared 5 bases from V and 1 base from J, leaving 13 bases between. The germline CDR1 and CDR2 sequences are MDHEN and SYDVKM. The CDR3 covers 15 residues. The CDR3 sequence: CASSAQGMGTDTQYF. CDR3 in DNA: TGTGCCAGCAGTGCGCAGGGTATGGGCACAGATACGCAGTATTTT.

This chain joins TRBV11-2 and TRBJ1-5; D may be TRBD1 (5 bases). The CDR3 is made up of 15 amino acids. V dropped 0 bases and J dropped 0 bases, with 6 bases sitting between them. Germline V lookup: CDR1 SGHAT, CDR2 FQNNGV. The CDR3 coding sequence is TGTGCCAGCAGCTTAGAAGGGGTTAGCAATCAGCCCCAGCATTTT. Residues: CASSLEGVSNQPQHF. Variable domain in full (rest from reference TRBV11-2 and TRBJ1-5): EAGVAQSPRYKIIEKRQSVAFWCNPISGHATLYWYQQILGQGPKLLIQFQNNGVVDDSQLPKDRFSAERLKGVDSTLKIQPAKLEDSAVYLCASSLEGVSNQPQHFGDGTRLSIL.

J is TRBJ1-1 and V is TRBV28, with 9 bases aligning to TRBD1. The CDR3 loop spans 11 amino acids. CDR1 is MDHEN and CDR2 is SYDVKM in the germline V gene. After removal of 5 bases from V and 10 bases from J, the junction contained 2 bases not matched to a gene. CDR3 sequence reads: CASSLDRGAFF. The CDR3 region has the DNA TGTGCCAGCAGTCTGGACAGGGGAGCTTTCTTT. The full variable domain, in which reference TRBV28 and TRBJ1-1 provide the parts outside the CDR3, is DVKVTQSSRYLVKRTGEKVFLECVQDMDHENMFWYRQDPGLGLRLIYFSYDVKMKEKGDIPEGYSVSREKKERFSLILESASTNQTSMYLCASSLDRGAFFGQGTRLTVV.

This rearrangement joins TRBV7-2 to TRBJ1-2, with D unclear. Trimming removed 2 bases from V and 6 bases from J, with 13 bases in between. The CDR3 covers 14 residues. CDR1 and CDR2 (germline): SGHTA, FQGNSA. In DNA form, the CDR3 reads TGTGCCAGCAGCTTACAAGCCGAAACTCATGGCTACACCTTC. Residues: CASSLQAETHGYTF.

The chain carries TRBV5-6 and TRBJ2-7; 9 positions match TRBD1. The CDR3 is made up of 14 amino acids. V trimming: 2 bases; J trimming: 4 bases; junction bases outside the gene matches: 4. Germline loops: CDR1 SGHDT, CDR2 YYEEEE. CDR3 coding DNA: TGTGCCAGCAGCTTCGAGACAGGGGGATACGAGCAGTACTTC. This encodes CASSFETGGYEQYF.